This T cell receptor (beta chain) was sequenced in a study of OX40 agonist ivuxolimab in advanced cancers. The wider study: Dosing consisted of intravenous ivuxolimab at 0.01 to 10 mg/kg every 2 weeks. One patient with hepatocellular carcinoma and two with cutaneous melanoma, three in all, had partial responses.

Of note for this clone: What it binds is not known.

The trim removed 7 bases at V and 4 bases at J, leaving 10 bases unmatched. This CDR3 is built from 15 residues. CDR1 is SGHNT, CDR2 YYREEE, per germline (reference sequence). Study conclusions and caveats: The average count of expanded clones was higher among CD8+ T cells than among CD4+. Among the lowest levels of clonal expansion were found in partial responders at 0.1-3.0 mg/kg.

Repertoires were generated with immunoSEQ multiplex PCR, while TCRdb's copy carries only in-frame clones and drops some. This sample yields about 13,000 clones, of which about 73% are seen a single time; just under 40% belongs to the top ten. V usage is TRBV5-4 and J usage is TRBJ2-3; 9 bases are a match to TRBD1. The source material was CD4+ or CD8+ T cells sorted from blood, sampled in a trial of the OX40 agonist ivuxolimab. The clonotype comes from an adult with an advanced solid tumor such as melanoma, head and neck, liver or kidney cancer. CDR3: CASGIPGQGPDTQYF. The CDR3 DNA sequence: TGTGCCAGCGGAATACCGGGACAGGGACCAGATACGCAGTATTTT.